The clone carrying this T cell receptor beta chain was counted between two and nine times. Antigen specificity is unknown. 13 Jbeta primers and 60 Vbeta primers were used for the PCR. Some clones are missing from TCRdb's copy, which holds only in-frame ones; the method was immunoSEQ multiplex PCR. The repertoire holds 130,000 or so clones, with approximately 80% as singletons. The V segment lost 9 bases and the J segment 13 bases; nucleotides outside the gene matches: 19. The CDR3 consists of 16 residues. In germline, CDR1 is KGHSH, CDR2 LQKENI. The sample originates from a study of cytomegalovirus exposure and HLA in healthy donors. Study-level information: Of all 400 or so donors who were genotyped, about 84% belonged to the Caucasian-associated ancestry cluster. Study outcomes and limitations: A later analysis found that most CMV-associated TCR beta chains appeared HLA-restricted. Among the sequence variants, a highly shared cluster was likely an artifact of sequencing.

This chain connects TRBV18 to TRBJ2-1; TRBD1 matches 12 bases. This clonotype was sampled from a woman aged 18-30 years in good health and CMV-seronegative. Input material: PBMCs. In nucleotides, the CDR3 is TGTGCCAGTAGACCGACGGGACAGGGGGCGCGAGTCATTCAGTTCTTC. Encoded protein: CASRPTGQGARVIQFF.